These T cell receptor beta chains were read from a single sample in a study of T cell responses to AZD1222 COVID-19 vaccine. Produced via immunoSEQ multiplex PCR; TCRdb's table is partial and in-frame only. The sample includes 150,000 or so clones, about 88% of them seen just once. Sample: peripheral blood, taken on day 0 of AZD1222 vaccination. The source is an adult in good health. Both conserved end residues are part of each CDR3. The order of the fields is D gene, V gene, clone size, J gene, CDR3 protein. The D gene is left open where the match is weak. Clone sizes are given selectively: once, few, many, or a class where the clone is expanded.

d_call: TRBD1; v_call: TRBV27; clone_size: .; j_call: TRBJ1-2; cdr3_aa: CASSLRDRYGYTF
d_call: TRBD2; v_call: TRBV9; clone_size: .; j_call: TRBJ2-1; cdr3_aa: CASSISSGSVGEQFF
d_call: .; v_call: TRBV7-2; clone_size: .; j_call: TRBJ2-7; cdr3_aa: CASSLRAADGQYF
d_call: TRBD1; v_call: TRBV2; clone_size: .; j_call: TRBJ1-5; cdr3_aa: CASSQDREQPQHF
d_call: TRBD1; v_call: TRBV24-1; clone_size: .; j_call: TRBJ1-5; cdr3_aa: CATSDTSRGLRDNQPQHF
d_call: .; v_call: TRBV12-3/TRBV12-4; clone_size: .; j_call: TRBJ2-7; cdr3_aa: CASSLIAYEQYF
d_call: .; v_call: TRBV9; clone_size: .; j_call: TRBJ1-3; cdr3_aa: CASSALGNTIYF
d_call: .; v_call: TRBV7-2; clone_size: .; j_call: TRBJ2-2; cdr3_aa: CASNSQWGAGTGELFF
d_call: .; v_call: TRBV28; clone_size: once; j_call: TRBJ1-5; cdr3_aa: CASKRRGLYSNQPQHF
d_call: TRBD2; v_call: TRBV27; clone_size: .; j_call: TRBJ2-4; cdr3_aa: CASSLIASGSGDKNIQYF
d_call: .; v_call: TRBV2; clone_size: .; j_call: TRBJ1-3; cdr3_aa: CASSEFVRGGNTIYF
d_call: TRBD1; v_call: TRBV2; clone_size: .; j_call: TRBJ1-2; cdr3_aa: CASSPRQGPNYGYTF
d_call: TRBD2; v_call: TRBV18; clone_size: once; j_call: TRBJ2-1; cdr3_aa: CASSQLAGTYNEQFF
d_call: .; v_call: TRBV5-1; clone_size: many; j_call: TRBJ1-1; cdr3_aa: CASSPGTLNTEAFF
d_call: .; v_call: TRBV21-1; clone_size: .; j_call: TRBJ1-2; cdr3_aa: CASGLYGYTF
d_call: .; v_call: TRBV28; clone_size: .; j_call: TRBJ2-2; cdr3_aa: CASRRNTGELFF
d_call: TRBD2; v_call: TRBV11-2; clone_size: few; j_call: TRBJ2-7; cdr3_aa: CASSLVGTSGSREQYF
d_call: .; v_call: TRBV9; clone_size: .; j_call: TRBJ1-3; cdr3_aa: CASSVGGPGNTIYF
d_call: TRBD1; v_call: TRBV24-1; clone_size: .; j_call: TRBJ1-5; cdr3_aa: CATIRDRGLLQPQHF
d_call: .; v_call: TRBV5-5; clone_size: .; j_call: TRBJ1-4; cdr3_aa: CASSADAGTTNEKLFF
d_call: .; v_call: TRBV9; clone_size: once; j_call: TRBJ2-1; cdr3_aa: CASSVTSRDEQFF
d_call: TRBD1; v_call: TRBV28; clone_size: once; j_call: TRBJ1-1; cdr3_aa: CASSLGTGEAFF
d_call: .; v_call: TRBV2; clone_size: .; j_call: TRBJ2-7; cdr3_aa: CASSEDRSSYEQYF
d_call: .; v_call: TRBV5-1; clone_size: once; j_call: TRBJ2-2; cdr3_aa: CASSGGRLNTGELFF
d_call: .; v_call: TRBV27; clone_size: .; j_call: TRBJ2-1; cdr3_aa: CASSLSGRSNEQFF
d_call: TRBD2; v_call: TRBV4-1; clone_size: once; j_call: TRBJ2-1; cdr3_aa: CASSQGNLAGSSYNEQFF
d_call: .; v_call: TRBV14; clone_size: .; j_call: TRBJ2-1; cdr3_aa: CASSQDRGTLFRNEQFF
d_call: .; v_call: TRBV11-3; clone_size: .; j_call: TRBJ2-1; cdr3_aa: CASSLPHNEQFF
d_call: .; v_call: TRBV11-2; clone_size: .; j_call: TRBJ2-7; cdr3_aa: CASSSDRFQNEQYF
d_call: .; v_call: TRBV27; clone_size: .; j_call: TRBJ1-1; cdr3_aa: CASSFYRGDTEAFF
d_call: .; v_call: TRBV5-1; clone_size: .; j_call: TRBJ1-2; cdr3_aa: CASSRGPETLIYGYTF
d_call: TRBD1; v_call: TRBV5-1; clone_size: .; j_call: TRBJ2-1; cdr3_aa: CASSFFRGTDEQFF
d_call: .; v_call: TRBV6-2/TRBV6-3; clone_size: .; j_call: TRBJ1-5; cdr3_aa: CASSYAGRGSNQPQHF
d_call: .; v_call: TRBV2; clone_size: .; j_call: TRBJ2-7; cdr3_aa: CASSERQYSYEQYF
d_call: .; v_call: TRBV5-1; clone_size: .; j_call: TRBJ1-1; cdr3_aa: CASSLDTMNTEAFF
d_call: .; v_call: TRBV21-1; clone_size: .; j_call: TRBJ2-2; cdr3_aa: CASSPRGPPFVKNTGELFF
d_call: .; v_call: TRBV5-1; clone_size: .; j_call: TRBJ2-3; cdr3_aa: CASSLGDRDTDTQYF
d_call: .; v_call: TRBV5-1; clone_size: .; j_call: TRBJ2-1; cdr3_aa: CASSRTGGGSYNEQFF
d_call: TRBD2; v_call: TRBV28; clone_size: many; j_call: TRBJ2-5; cdr3_aa: CASSLSSGSWQETQYF
d_call: .; v_call: TRBV28; clone_size: .; j_call: TRBJ2-7; cdr3_aa: CASSLILSYEQYF
d_call: .; v_call: TRBV4-3; clone_size: .; j_call: TRBJ1-2; cdr3_aa: CASSQDRGRYYGYTF
d_call: TRBD1; v_call: TRBV10-1; clone_size: .; j_call: TRBJ1-1; cdr3_aa: CASSGQGANTEAFF
d_call: TRBD1; v_call: TRBV5-6; clone_size: .; j_call: TRBJ1-3; cdr3_aa: CASSSSGTVPSGNTIYF
d_call: TRBD1; v_call: TRBV4-1; clone_size: .; j_call: TRBJ1-2; cdr3_aa: CASSQFQQTGNYGYTF
d_call: .; v_call: TRBV5-4; clone_size: few; j_call: TRBJ2-2; cdr3_aa: CASSWFRGVTGELFF
d_call: .; v_call: TRBV3-1/TRBV3-2; clone_size: .; j_call: TRBJ2-5; cdr3_aa: CASIEETQYF
d_call: .; v_call: TRBV5-1; clone_size: .; j_call: TRBJ1-1; cdr3_aa: CASSGGGSTEAFF
d_call: TRBD2; v_call: TRBV9; clone_size: .; j_call: TRBJ2-7; cdr3_aa: CASSVGGTSGRGISYEQYF
d_call: .; v_call: TRBV4-2; clone_size: once; j_call: TRBJ1-2; cdr3_aa: CASSQDYGGINYGYTF
d_call: .; v_call: TRBV18; clone_size: .; j_call: TRBJ1-5; cdr3_aa: CASSPGHHSNQPQHF
d_call: .; v_call: TRBV6-6; clone_size: .; j_call: TRBJ2-5; cdr3_aa: CASSYGRGLETQYF
d_call: .; v_call: TRBV12-5; clone_size: once; j_call: TRBJ2-2; cdr3_aa: CASGLGDGRTAGELFF
d_call: .; v_call: TRBV7-7; clone_size: .; j_call: TRBJ2-2; cdr3_aa: CASSFIPGELFF
d_call: .; v_call: TRBV5-1; clone_size: .; j_call: TRBJ1-4; cdr3_aa: CASSLRGAVGEKLFF
d_call: TRBD1; v_call: TRBV19; clone_size: .; j_call: TRBJ1-4; cdr3_aa: CASSIPVTGTNEKLFF
d_call: .; v_call: TRBV7-9; clone_size: .; j_call: TRBJ1-1; cdr3_aa: CASSPSLTQGTEAFF
d_call: TRBD1; v_call: TRBV4-3; clone_size: .; j_call: TRBJ2-2; cdr3_aa: CASSQDPQGSTGELFF
d_call: TRBD1; v_call: TRBV12-3/TRBV12-4; clone_size: .; j_call: TRBJ1-2; cdr3_aa: CASSPDRAVGYTF
d_call: .; v_call: TRBV21-1; clone_size: .; j_call: TRBJ1-5; cdr3_aa: CASSGRGRCLVPQHF